This T cell receptor beta chain was sequenced during a study of blood T cell repertoires in COVID-19 (dated by TCRdb to the early 2020s). With respect to the entire study: Samples from collaborators originated in the United States, Italy and Spain and spanned both the acute and convalescent phases of COVID-19. The material from the prospective study consisted of cDNA or gDNA derived from T cells, B-cell-depleted T cells, or PBMCs. The dataset comprised deeply sampled blood TCRbeta repertoires from subjects exposed to, actively infected with, or recovered from COVID-19. A freely available public database, intended as a resource for researchers studying the immune response to SARS-CoV-2, is where the repertoires were released. Samples came from the ongoing ImmuneRACE study (first 160 participants) plus 1,254 subjects from 6 global collaborators. Nearly every sample came with metadata listing a de-identified subject ID, COVID-19 status, age in years and sex. Where available, HLA class I and class II types were taken from metadata supplied by the sample provider and were not determined by assay-based typing. Study-wide findings and limitations: The amount of clinical and demographic metadata varied by source and participant and was provided uncurated.

The trim is 5 bases for V and 1 base for J, with a gap of 7 bases between the germline ends. Per the germline V gene (reference sequence), SEHNR is the CDR1 and FQNEAQ is the CDR2. The CDR3 runs 13 amino acids, cysteine and phenylalanine included. Only CDR3 DNA remains: 39 bases, in frame from the first base. TCRbeta CDR3 regions were amplified from genomic DNA by means of the immunoSEQ Assay, a bias-controlled multiplex PCR. The study's processing was this. The number of nucleated cells in each sample was estimated from the amplification of reference gene primers within the assay. To quantify the absolute abundance of each unique TCRbeta CDR3 rearrangement, sequence reads were collapsed and filtered. For each sample, productive Simpson clonality was calculated as the square root of Simpson's diversity index across productive rearrangements. Sourced from immuneACCESS, this table was stored by TCRdb with only in-frame sequences that have V and J called. A share of the clones is absent; for the studies checked, an unresolved V gene accounts for under half, and the remainder has no known explanation. That table gives V, J and clone size, and the DNA gave D and trimming. Counted in this sample were around 430,000 clones; approximately 87% of them appeared once. The ten largest make up approximately 10% of the sample.

Participants in the prospective study were aged roughly 18 to 100 years, lived in 20 to 25 United States geographic areas, and enrolled through a virtual design. To assign participants to cohorts, the prospective study relied on clinical history that participants themselves reported in a screening survey and a study questionnaire. Recovered participants in ImmuneRACE Cohort 3 were defined by two consecutive negative NP/OP PCR tests, clearance by a healthcare professional, or resolution of symptoms. In the prospective study, whole blood, serum and a nasopharyngeal or oropharyngeal swab were collected from each participant by mobile phlebotomists. Over a roughly 2-month period, participants in the prospective study had the option of providing additional blood draws and questionnaires. Before DNA extraction, prospective study blood samples were shipped either frozen or at room temperature. Turning to this clone: Its antigen is unknown. Base qualities were left out, and no much larger clone turns up one base away.

The source material was PBMCs or T cells enriched from blood (not recorded which). The TCR sequence derives from a woman aged 50 to 65 who had recovered from COVID-19. This chain is built from TRBV7-9 and TRBJ2-3; 6 matching bases give a weak D call of TRBD2. The CDR3 in this case is CASSPGGTDTQYF. The DNA is as follows: TGTGCCAGCAGCCCGGGGGGCACAGATACGCAGTATTTT.